What follows is one T cell receptor (beta chain) and its context. The sample belongs to a study of T cells in localized non-small cell lung cancer. Unmatched junction bases numbered 7, after V lost 1 base and J lost 2 bases. CDR3 length: 17 residues. CDR1 ENHRY and CDR2 SYGVKD come from the germline V gene. Assay used: immunoSEQ multiplex PCR; TCRdb lists only in-frame clones, some missing. Of 30,000 to 35,000 clones listed, 85% to 90% are singletons. This sample comprised peripheral blood, obtained before any cancer treatment. The clonotype originates from a woman aged 40 to 75 with stage I lung adenocarcinoma. The chain employs TRBV10-3 and TRBJ2-3, with TRBD1 matching 9 bases. In DNA form, the CDR3 reads TGTGCCATCAGTGAGTTACGCCGGGACAGGGACACAGATACGCAGTATTTT. Amino acid sequence: CAISELRRDRDTDTQYF.